The 23 T cell receptor beta chains reported below all come from one sample, sequenced in a study of shared clonotypes between healthy human individuals. Terminally differentiated effector memory CD45RA+ cells were excluded by CCR7 positive selection of CD45RO-negative cells. Only in-frame clones appear in the TCRdb table, and some are missing; sequencing was by immunoSEQ multiplex PCR. The data show about 590,000 clones, with 95% seen just once and 0.11% held by the top ten. The sample consisted of naive CD8+ T cells sorted from blood. All receptors derive from a woman aged 30 to 39 in good health.

The chain has TRBV30 and TRBJ1-1; tentative D call: TRBD1 (5 bases). V was clipped by 5 bases and J by 7 bases, with 8 bases between them. Germline V gives CDR1 GTSNPN, CDR2 SVGIG (reference sequence). The CDR3 length is 10 residues. CDR3 protein: CAWGDGEAFF. In DNA form, the CDR3 reads TGTGCCTGGGGGGACGGTGAAGCTTTCTTT.

V is TRBV14 and J is TRBJ2-3, with TRBD2 matching 14 bases. The V segment lost 0 bases and the J segment 0 bases; nucleotides outside the gene matches: 11. This CDR3 region has 21 residues. Looked up from germline, CDR1 is SGHDN and CDR2 is FVKESK. CDR3 DNA sequence: TGTGCCAGCAGCCAAGAGGCGGGACTAGCGGGAGTATTCCGTAGCACAGATACGCAGTATTTT. Protein product: CASSQEAGLAGVFRSTDTQYF.

The chain employs TRBV4-1 and TRBJ2-1; D gene ambiguous. This CDR3 is 13 amino acids long. Germline-derived CDR1 and CDR2 are MGHRA and YSYEKL. V lost 1 base and J lost 7, with 8 bases in between. The DNA for the CDR3 is TGCGCCAGCAGCCAAGGAGCGACGAATGAGCAGTTCTTC. This encodes CASSQGATNEQFF.

The rearrangement links TRBV10-2 to TRBJ1-2; 7 nucleotides agree with TRBD1. J gave up 3 bases and V 7 bases, and 5 bases lay outside the gene matches. This CDR3 region has 13 residues. Per the germline V gene, CDR1 is WSHSY and CDR2 is SAAADI. The CDR3 here is CASIGQDYYGYTF. CDR3 bases: TGCGCCAGCATTGGACAGGATTACTATGGCTACACCTTC.

The gene calls are TRBV2 and TRBJ2-1, with TRBD1 identical over 7 bases. With V trimmed by 3 bases and J by 7 bases, 12 bases remained unmatched. Germline V CDR1 and CDR2: SNHLY, FYNNEI. The CDR3 is 16 residues long. CDR3 sequence reads: CASSDSLRDSRNEQFF. Here the CDR3 DNA reads TGTGCCAGCAGTGACAGCCTCCGGGACAGTCGTAATGAGCAGTTCTTC.

In this sample, this clone turned up a few times. Other DNA sequences in this sample translate to the same CDR3. The chain joins TRBV5-6 to TRBJ2-3; D uncertain. The CDR3 is 12 residues long. CDR1 and CDR2 from the germline V gene are SGHDT and YYEEEE. V lost 2 bases and J 1 base, leaving 2 bases between the germline ends. Here the CDR3 DNA reads TGTGCCAGCAGCTTTGGCACAGATACGCAGTATTTT. Encoded protein: CASSFGTDTQYF.

This chain links TRBV28 with TRBJ2-1; no reliable D call. The V and J ends lost 7 bases and 0 bases respectively, with 10 bases between them. The germline V gene has CDR1 MDHEN and CDR2 SYDVKM. The CDR3 runs to 14 residues. The CDR3 spells CASTPRSSYNEQFF. As DNA, the CDR3 is TGTGCCAGCACTCCCCGGAGCTCCTACAATGAGCAGTTCTTC.

As concerns this clone: This clone may be a read error of a much larger clone one base away. The chain is built from TRBV5-6 and TRBJ1-2; TRBD1 aligns across 7 bases. In germline, CDR1 is SGHDT, CDR2 YYEEEE. The CDR3 length is 13 residues. V shed 2 bases and J 3 bases; nucleotides not matched to a gene: 1. The CDR3 is CASSFGQDYGYTF. Here the CDR3 DNA reads TGTGCCAGCAGCTTCGGACAGGACTATGGCTACACCTTC.

The chain recombines TRBV5-4 with TRBJ2-7; D remains unclear. Deletions cut 3 bases from V and 6 bases from J, with 10 bases between. The CDR3 extends over 12 amino acids. Germline V CDR1 and CDR2: SGHNT, YYREEE (reference sequence). This CDR3 reads CASSSGPGEQYF. In nucleotides, the CDR3 is TGTGCCAGCAGCTCCGGGCCGGGCGAGCAGTACTTC.

The CDR3 sequence is CASSEWRGEQAFF. The CDR3, as DNA: TGCGCCAGCAGTGAGTGGAGGGGAGAACAGGCTTTCTTT. The V and J genes are TRBV10-1 and TRBJ1-1; TRBD1 might be the D (5 bases). The CDR3 consists of 13 residues. CDR1 is WNHNN and CDR2 is SYGVQD in the germline V gene (reference sequence). Trimming removed 1 base from V and 11 bases from J, with 14 bases in between.

The V and J genes are TRBV13 and TRBJ2-3; D perhaps matches TRBD1 (5 bases). V dropped 5 bases and J dropped 0 bases, with 24 bases sitting between them. Germline V gene data show CDR1 as PRHDT and CDR2 as FYEKMQ (reference sequence). The CDR3 covers 19 residues. Here the CDR3 DNA reads TGTGCCAGCAGCCCCACAACCAAGACAGCGACATATAGCACAGATACGCAGTATTTT. It is translated as CASSPTTKTATYSTDTQYF.

This chain joins TRBV19 and TRBJ1-5; D gene ambiguous. The CDR3 contains 15 residues. The germline V gene has CDR1 LNHDA and CDR2 SQIVND (reference sequence). V lost 3 bases, J lost 0 bases, and 9 bases lay in between. CDR3 loop: CASSMIRLSNQPQHF. CDR3 in DNA: TGTGCCAGTAGTATGATCCGGCTTAGCAATCAGCCCCAGCATTTT.

The rearrangement joins TRBV11-1 to TRBJ2-3, with TRBD2 identical over 8 bases. CDR3 length equals 16 residues. Germline V lookup: CDR1 SGHAT, CDR2 FQDESV (reference sequence). V was pared by 5 bases and J by 4 bases, with 11 bases of the junction left unmatched. Here the CDR3 reads CASSGWTSQIPDTQYF. DNA for the CDR3: TGTGCCAGCAGCGGCTGGACTAGCCAAATCCCAGATACGCAGTATTTT.

V is TRBV14 and J is TRBJ2-7; D is uncertain. V lost 6 bases and J 5 bases, leaving 17 bases between the germline ends. The CDR3 sequence is 14 residues long. Germline V CDR1 and CDR2: SGHDN, FVKESK. CDR3 residues: CASSPTVREDEQYF. The CDR3 nucleotides read TGTGCCAGCAGTCCTACCGTAAGGGAAGACGAGCAGTACTTC. Combining the CDR3 with reference TRBV14 and TRBJ2-7 gives the whole variable domain EAGVTQFPSHSVIEKGQTVTLRCDPISGHDNLYWYRRVMGKEIKFLLHFVKESKQDESGMPNNRFLAERTGGTYSTLKVQPAELEDSGVYFCASSPTVREDEQYFGPGTRLTVT.

The gene calls are TRBV19 and TRBJ1-1, with D possibly matching TRBD1 (5 bases). Germline V gene data show CDR1 as LNHDA and CDR2 as SQIVND (reference sequence). V was clipped by 1 base and J by 7 bases, with 7 bases between them. The CDR3 spans 12 residues. CDR3: CASSIGGIEAFF. CDR3 nucleotides: TGTGCCAGTAGTATAGGGGGGATTGAAGCTTTCTTT.

This chain connects TRBV10-3 to TRBJ2-1, with 10 nucleotides matching TRBD2. Germline V gene lookup returns CDR1 ENHRY and CDR2 SYGVKD. The CDR3 runs to 16 residues. The J segment lost 5 bases and the V segment lost 6 bases, leaving 10 bases of the junction unmatched. CDR3 region: CAISEPGTSADNEQFF. DNA for the CDR3: TGTGCCATCAGCGAACCCGGGACTAGCGCTGACAATGAGCAGTTCTTC.

The gene calls are TRBV5-8 and TRBJ2-3, with D possibly TRBD1 on 5 matching bases. The V end was cut by 4 bases, the J end by 3 bases, with 9 bases between. In germline, CDR1 is SGHTS, CDR2 YDEGEE. The CDR3 is made up of 13 amino acids. CDR3 nucleotides: TGTGCCAGCAGCGCTCAGGGAACAGATACGCAGTATTTT. Protein sequence: CASSAQGTDTQYF.

The genes are TRBV6-1 and TRBJ1-5; D is unresolved. The CDR3 runs to 15 residues. V lost 2 bases and J lost 2, with 10 bases in between. Germline CDR1 and CDR2: MNHNS and SASEGT. CDR3 loop: CASSEFDIGNQPQHF. The CDR3 coding sequence is TGTGCCAGCAGTGAATTTGATATAGGCAATCAGCCCCAGCATTTT.

In its sample, this clone was seen once. The V gene is TRBV9, the J gene TRBJ1-1; D unresolved. CDR3 length: 13 residues. Germline V gene sequence: CDR1 SGDLS, CDR2 YYNGEE. Deletions cut 4 bases from V and 2 bases from J, with 9 bases between. Here the CDR3 reads CASSKVGNTEAFF. CDR3 bases: TGTGCCAGCAGCAAAGTGGGAAACACTGAAGCTTTCTTT.

The V and J genes are TRBV7-8 and TRBJ2-1; D is possibly TRBD2 (5 bases). The V gene's germline CDR1 is SGHVS and CDR2 FQNEAQ. The CDR3 has 16 amino acids. With 5 bases removed from V and 5 bases from J, the gap between germline ends came to 19 bases. This CDR3 reads CASSPRGAVQNNEQFF. CDR3 in DNA: TGTGCCAGCAGCCCCCGGGGTGCGGTTCAAAACAATGAGCAGTTCTTC.

The chain recombines TRBV6-1 with TRBJ1-2; no definite D call. This CDR3 comprises 12 residues. The germline V and J ends were trimmed by 8 bases and 2 bases, with 9 bases remaining between them. Germline V gene sequence: CDR1 MNHNS, CDR2 SASEGT. The CDR3 region is CASEWANYGYTF. DNA of the CDR3: TGTGCCAGCGAGTGGGCAAACTATGGCTACACCTTC.

The rearrangement uses TRBV19 and TRBJ1-2; D not resolved. The CDR3 sequence is 12 residues long. V lost 3 bases, J lost 8 bases, and 10 bases lay in between. CDR1 and CDR2 (germline): LNHDA, SQIVND (reference sequence). CDR3 DNA sequence: TGTGCCAGTAGTATGGGAACTTGGGGCTACACCTTC. It is translated as CASSMGTWGYTF.

This clone was seen once. V and J are TRBV21-1 and TRBJ2-5; TRBD1 is the table's D call and was not checked against the DNA. TRBV21-1 counts as a pseudogene. CDR3 length equals 14 residues. The chain's CDR3 is CASRATGGQETQYF. DNA of the CDR3: TGTGCCAGCAGGGCGACAGGGGGCCAGGAGACCCAGTACTTC.